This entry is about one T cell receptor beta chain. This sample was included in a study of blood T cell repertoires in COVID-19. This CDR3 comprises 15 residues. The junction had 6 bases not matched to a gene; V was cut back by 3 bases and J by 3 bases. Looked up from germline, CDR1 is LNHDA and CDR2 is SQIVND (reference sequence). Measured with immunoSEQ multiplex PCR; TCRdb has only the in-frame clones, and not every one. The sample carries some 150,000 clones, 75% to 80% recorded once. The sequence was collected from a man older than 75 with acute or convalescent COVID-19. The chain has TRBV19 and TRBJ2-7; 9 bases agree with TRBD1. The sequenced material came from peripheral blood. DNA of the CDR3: TGTGCCAGTAGTATGACAGGGGGTTTCGACTACGAGCAGTACTTC. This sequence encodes CASSMTGGFDYEQYF.